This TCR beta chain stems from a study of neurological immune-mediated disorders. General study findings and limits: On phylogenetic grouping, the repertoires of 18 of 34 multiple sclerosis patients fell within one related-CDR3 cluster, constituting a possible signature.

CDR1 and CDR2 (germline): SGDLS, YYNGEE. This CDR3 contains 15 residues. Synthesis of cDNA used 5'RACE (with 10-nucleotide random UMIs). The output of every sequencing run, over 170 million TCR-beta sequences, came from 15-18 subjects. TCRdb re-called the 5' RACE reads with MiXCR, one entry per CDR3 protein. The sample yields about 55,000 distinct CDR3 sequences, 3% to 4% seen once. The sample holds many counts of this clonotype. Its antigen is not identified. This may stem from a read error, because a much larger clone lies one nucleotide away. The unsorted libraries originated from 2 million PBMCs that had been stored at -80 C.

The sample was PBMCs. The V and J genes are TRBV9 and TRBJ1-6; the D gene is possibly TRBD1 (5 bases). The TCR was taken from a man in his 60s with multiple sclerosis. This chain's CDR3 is CASSVNGGGRPALNF. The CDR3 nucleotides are TGTGCCAGCAGCGTAAACGGCGGGGGACGGCCCGCCCTCAACTTT.